These 13 T cell receptor beta chains originate from one sample sequenced in a study of T cells in Graves' hyperthyroidism and ophthalmopathy. TCR beta CDR3 regions were amplified from RNA. The HTBI primer set was used in a first-round RT-PCR of the TCR CDR3. MiXCR was run by TCRdb on the multiplex PCR reads, yielding one entry per CDR3 protein. Among roughly 500,000 distinct CDR3 sequences listed, around a quarter were seen once. Source material: blood. These receptors all come from a woman between 25 and 40 years old with Graves' ophthalmopathy.

The rearrangement links TRBV15 to TRBJ1-2; D may be TRBD1 (5 bases). V dropped 1 base and J dropped 8 bases, with 23 bases sitting between them. The CDR3 extends over 17 amino acids. The germline CDR1 and CDR2 sequences are LNHNV and YYDKDF (reference sequence). The CDR3 bases are TGTGCCACCAGCAGAGGGGGGGGTCCGATTTCATTTCGGGGCTACACCTTC. Protein: CATSRGGGPISFRGYTF.

This clonotype was seen a few times. The chain employs TRBV9 and TRBJ1-5; possible D gene TRBD1, 5 bases. CDR3 length: 15 residues. Germline loops: CDR1 SGDLS, CDR2 YYNGEE. V was clipped by 0 bases and J by 1 base, with 8 bases between them. The CDR3, as DNA: TGTGCCAGCAGCGTAGGCGAGGGGAGCAATCAGCCCCAGCATTTT. Encoded protein: CASSVGEGSNQPQHF. The variable domain in full, with the rest retrieved from reference TRBV9 and TRBJ1-5, is DSGVTQTPKHLITATGQRVTLRCSPRSGDLSVYWYQQSLDQGLQFLIQYYNGEERAKGNILERFSAQQFPDLHSELNLSSLELGDSALYFCASSVGEGSNQPQHFGDGTRLSIL.

The V call is TRBV11-2, the J call TRBJ2-7; D might be TRBD1 (5 bases). V was pared by 5 bases and J by 3 bases, with 26 bases between. The CDR3 length is 18 residues. CDR1 is SGHAT, CDR2 FQNNGV, per germline. CDR3 region: CASSPTLLSGFSRYEQYF. The CDR3, as DNA: TGTGCCAGCAGCCCGACCCTCCTTTCAGGGTTTAGCCGCTACGAGCAGTACTTC.

This clonotype was seen many times. This rearrangement joins TRBV29-1 to TRBJ1-2; 9 nucleotides line up with TRBD1. J was trimmed by 8 bases and V by 6 bases; bases with no gene match: 10. CDR1 is SQVTM and CDR2 is ANQGSEA in the germline V gene. This CDR3 contains 13 residues. DNA of the CDR3: TGCAGCGTCGAATACGGGACAGGGATAGGCTACACCTTC. Encoded protein: CSVEYGTGIGYTF.

The V and J genes are TRBV11-2 and TRBJ2-2, with 9 bases lining up with TRBD1. The V gene end was trimmed by 4 bases and the J gene end by 3 bases; junction bases not matched to a gene: 6. The CDR3 is 16 residues long. Germline CDR1 and CDR2: SGHAT and FQNNGV. The CDR3 loop is CASSSHRGRYTGELFF. The CDR3 bases are TGTGCCAGCAGCTCTCACAGGGGGCGGTACACCGGGGAGCTGTTTTTT. The entire variable domain, with the rest obtained from reference TRBV11-2 and TRBJ2-2, is as follows: EAGVAQSPRYKIIEKRQSVAFWCNPISGHATLYWYQQILGQGPKLLIQFQNNGVVDDSQLPKDRFSAERLKGVDSTLKIQPAKLEDSAVYLCASSSHRGRYTGELFFGEGSRLTVL.

In its sample, this clonotype was seen many times. The rearrangement joins TRBV6-5 to TRBJ2-7, with D perhaps being TRBD1 or TRBD2 (5 bases each). V was clipped by 2 bases and J by 6 bases, with 11 bases between them. The CDR3 loop spans 13 amino acids. CDR1 and CDR2 (germline): MNHEY, SVGAGI. For the CDR3, the DNA is TGTGCCAGCAGTTACGCGCGAGGGGTCGAGCAGTACTTC. Translation gives CASSYARGVEQYF.

As concerns this clonotype: Sequence at one end of the junction differs from germline and may be a read error. The chain uses TRBV7-9 and TRBJ2-4, with 7 positions matching TRBD1. The germline V gene encodes CDR1 SEHNR and CDR2 FQNEAQ (reference sequence). The CDR3 extends over 12 amino acids. CDR3 sequence: CASSIQGYIKYF. The CDR3 region has the DNA TGTGCCAGCAGCATACAGGGGTACATTAAGTACTTC.

CDR3 region: CASSLDIYRGRTEAFF. The CDR3, as DNA: TGCGCCAGCAGCTTGGATATCTACAGGGGGCGAACTGAAGCTTTCTTT. The rearrangement links TRBV5-1 to TRBJ1-1, with 9 bases that match TRBD1. The CDR3 is 16 residues long. From germline, CDR1 is SGHRS and CDR2 YFSETQ. V dropped 0 bases and J dropped 5; count of bases not matched to a gene: 8.

In regard to this clonotype: At one end the junction does not follow the germline gene, possibly because of a read error. The chain links TRBV6-2 or TRBV6-3 to TRBJ2-2; TRBD2 is a possible D gene (5 bases). CDR3 size: 14 residues. Germline lookup yields CDR1 MNHEY and CDR2 SVGEGT. The CDR3 bases are TGTGCCAGCAGTCGACCCTACACGAACGGGGAGCTGTGTTTT. This codes for CASSRPYTNGELCF.

This rearrangement joins TRBV18 to TRBJ1-3, with D possibly matching TRBD1 (5 bases). Looked up from germline, CDR1 is KGHSH and CDR2 is LQKENI. V was trimmed by 5 bases and J by 0 bases, leaving 17 bases between them. The CDR3 is made up of 17 amino acids. CDR3 residues: CASSALVTDNSGNTIYF. The CDR3 DNA reads TGTGCCAGCTCAGCGCTCGTGACAGACAACTCTGGAAACACCATATATTTT.

This clonotype was picked up one time. Possible read error: a much larger clone is one base away. The V and J genes are TRBV4-1 and TRBJ1-1, with D possibly matching TRBD1 (6 bases). Deletions cut 2 bases from V and 10 bases from J, with 23 bases between. Germline CDR1 is MGHRA and CDR2 is YSYEKL. The CDR3 sequence is 16 residues long. The CDR3 DNA reads TGCGCCAGCAGCCAACCCTTACAGGGTCCGGGGTCTGGAGCTTTCTTT. Encoded protein: CASSQPLQGPGSGAFF.

This clonotype has at least ten counts. This rearrangement joins TRBV20-1 to TRBJ2-7; D is unresolved. Germline loops: CDR1 DFQATT, CDR2 SNEGSKA (reference sequence). Trimming removed 1 base at V and 3 bases at J, with 13 bases between. The CDR3 consists of 14 residues. The CDR3 nucleotides read TGCAGTGCTAGAGCATACGGGTCCCTCTACGAGCAGTACTTC. Translation gives CSARAYGSLYEQYF.

This chain connects TRBV11-2 to TRBJ1-6; possibly TRBD1 for D (5 bases). V shed 5 bases and J shed 5 bases, with 10 bases lying between them. The CDR3 contains 14 residues. Germline CDR1 reads SGHAT; CDR2 reads FQNNGV. In DNA form, the CDR3 reads TGTGCCAGCAGCCAAACAGGAAATAATTCACCCCTCCACTTT. It codes for CASSQTGNNSPLHF.